The following is a TCR beta chain sequence with its context. Germline lookup yields CDR1 MNHNS and CDR2 SASEGT. The CDR3 extends over 18 amino acids. Trimming cost V 5 bases and J 6 bases, with 27 bases left between them. The data stem from a study of T cells in Graves' hyperthyroidism and ophthalmopathy. Patients were excluded because of uncontrolled infection, other autoimmune disease, pregnancy or lactation. Diagnosis relied on clinical symptoms, serum thyroxine and TRAb, thyroid ultrasound and orbital computed tomography. About 10 ml fresh peripheral blood yielded the PBMCs. RNA transcripts provided the source from which TCR beta CDR3 regions were amplified. The TCR CDR3 first-round RT-PCR relied on the HTBI primer set. TCRdb reprocessed the multiplex PCR reads via MiXCR and lists one record per CDR3 protein. Of under 350,000 distinct CDR3 sequences in the sample, over 15% are singletons; the top ten hold about half.

The sequencing sample was made of blood. The chain combines TRBV6-1 with TRBJ2-3, with D possibly being TRBD1 (7 bases). The receptor was isolated from a woman aged 45-65 years with Graves' hyperthyroidism. The CDR3 here is CASSTRNPGGSSIDTQYF. The CDR3, as DNA: TGTGCCAGCAGTACGCGCAATCCAGGGGGGTCATCGATTGATACGCAGTATTTT.